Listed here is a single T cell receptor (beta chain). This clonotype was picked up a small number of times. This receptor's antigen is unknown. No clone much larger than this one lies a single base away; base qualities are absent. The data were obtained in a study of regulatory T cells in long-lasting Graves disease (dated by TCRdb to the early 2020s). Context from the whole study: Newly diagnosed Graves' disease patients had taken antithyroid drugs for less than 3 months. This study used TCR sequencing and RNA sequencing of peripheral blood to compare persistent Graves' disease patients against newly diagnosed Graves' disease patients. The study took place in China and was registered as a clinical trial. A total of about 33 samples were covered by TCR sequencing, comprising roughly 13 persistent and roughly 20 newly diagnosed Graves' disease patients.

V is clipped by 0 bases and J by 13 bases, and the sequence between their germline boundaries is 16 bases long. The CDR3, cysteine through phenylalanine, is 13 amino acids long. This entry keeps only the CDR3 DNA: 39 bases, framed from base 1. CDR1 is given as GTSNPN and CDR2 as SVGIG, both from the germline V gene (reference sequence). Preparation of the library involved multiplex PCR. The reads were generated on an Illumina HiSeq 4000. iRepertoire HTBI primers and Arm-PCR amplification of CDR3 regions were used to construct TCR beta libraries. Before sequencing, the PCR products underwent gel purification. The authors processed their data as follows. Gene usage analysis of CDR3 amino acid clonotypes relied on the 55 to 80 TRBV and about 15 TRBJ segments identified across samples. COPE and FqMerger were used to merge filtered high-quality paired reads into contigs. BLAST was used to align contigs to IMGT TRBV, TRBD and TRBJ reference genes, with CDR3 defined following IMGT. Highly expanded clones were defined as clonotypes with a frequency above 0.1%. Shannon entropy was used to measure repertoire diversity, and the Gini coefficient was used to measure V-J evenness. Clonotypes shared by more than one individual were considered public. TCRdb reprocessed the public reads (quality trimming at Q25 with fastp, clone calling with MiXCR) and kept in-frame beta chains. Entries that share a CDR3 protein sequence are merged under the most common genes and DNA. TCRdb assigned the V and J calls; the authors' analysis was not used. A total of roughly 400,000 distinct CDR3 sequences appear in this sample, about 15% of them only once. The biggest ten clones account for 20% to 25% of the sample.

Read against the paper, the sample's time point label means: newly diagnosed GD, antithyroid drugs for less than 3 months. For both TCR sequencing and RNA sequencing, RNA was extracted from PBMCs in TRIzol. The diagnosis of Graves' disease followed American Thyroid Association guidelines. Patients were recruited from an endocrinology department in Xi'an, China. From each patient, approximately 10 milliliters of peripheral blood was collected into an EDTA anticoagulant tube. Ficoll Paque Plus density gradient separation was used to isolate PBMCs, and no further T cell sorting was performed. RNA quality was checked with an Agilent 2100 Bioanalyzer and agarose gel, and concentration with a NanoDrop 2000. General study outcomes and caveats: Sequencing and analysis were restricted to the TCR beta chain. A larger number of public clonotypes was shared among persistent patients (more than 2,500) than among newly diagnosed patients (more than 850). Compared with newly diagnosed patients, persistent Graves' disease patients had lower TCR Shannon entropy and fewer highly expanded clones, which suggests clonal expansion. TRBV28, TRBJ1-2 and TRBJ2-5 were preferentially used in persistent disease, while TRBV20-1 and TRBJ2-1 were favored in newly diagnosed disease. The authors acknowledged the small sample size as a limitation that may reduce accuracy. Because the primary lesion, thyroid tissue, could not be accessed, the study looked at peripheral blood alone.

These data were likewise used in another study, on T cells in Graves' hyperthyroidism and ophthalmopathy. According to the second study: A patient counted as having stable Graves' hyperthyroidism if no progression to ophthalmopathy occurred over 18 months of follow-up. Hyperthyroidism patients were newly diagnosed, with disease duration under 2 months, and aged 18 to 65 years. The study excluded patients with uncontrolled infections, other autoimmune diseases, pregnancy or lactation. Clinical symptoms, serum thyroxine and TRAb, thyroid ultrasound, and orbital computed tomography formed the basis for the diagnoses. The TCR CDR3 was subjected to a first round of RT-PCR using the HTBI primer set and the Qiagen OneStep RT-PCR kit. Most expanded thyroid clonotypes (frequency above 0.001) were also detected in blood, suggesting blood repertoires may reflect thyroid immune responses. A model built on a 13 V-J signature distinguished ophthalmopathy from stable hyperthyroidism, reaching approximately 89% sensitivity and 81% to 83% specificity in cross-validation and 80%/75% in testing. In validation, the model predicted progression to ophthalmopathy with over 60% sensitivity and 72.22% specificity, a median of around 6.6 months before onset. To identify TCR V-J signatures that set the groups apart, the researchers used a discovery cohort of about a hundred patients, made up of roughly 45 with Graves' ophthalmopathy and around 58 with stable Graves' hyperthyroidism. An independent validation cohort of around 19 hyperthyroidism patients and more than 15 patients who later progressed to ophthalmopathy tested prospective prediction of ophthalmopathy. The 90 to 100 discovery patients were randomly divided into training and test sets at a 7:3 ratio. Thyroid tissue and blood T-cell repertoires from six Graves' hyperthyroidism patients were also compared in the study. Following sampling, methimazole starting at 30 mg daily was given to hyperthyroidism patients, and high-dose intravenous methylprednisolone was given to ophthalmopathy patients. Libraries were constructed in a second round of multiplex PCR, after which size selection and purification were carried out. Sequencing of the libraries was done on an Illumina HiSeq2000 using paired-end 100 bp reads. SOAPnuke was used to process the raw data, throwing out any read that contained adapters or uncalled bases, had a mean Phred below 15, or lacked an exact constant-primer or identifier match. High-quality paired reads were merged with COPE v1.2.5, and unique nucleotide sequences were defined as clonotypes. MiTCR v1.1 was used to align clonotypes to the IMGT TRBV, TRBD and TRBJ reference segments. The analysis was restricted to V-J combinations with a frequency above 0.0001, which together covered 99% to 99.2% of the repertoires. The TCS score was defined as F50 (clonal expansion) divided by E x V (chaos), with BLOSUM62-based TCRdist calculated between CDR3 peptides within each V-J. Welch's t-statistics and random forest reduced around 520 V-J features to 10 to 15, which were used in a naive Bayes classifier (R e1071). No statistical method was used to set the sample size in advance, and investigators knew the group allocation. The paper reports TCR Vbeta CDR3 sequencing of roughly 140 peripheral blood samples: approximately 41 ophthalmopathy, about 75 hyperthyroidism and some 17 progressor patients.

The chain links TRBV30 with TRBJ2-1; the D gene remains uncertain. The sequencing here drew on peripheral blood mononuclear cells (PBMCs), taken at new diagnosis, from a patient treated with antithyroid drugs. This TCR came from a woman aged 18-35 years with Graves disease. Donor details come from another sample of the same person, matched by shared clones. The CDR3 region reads CAWSVLDSAPQFF. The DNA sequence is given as TGTGCCTGGAGTGTACTCGACTCAGCCCCCCAGTTCTTC.